This T cell receptor (beta chain) was profiled in a study of T cells in pancreatic ductal adenocarcinoma. This CDR3 comprises 14 residues. Germline lookup yields CDR1 LNHDA and CDR2 SQIVND (reference sequence). Deletions cut 3 bases from V and 7 bases from J, with 10 bases between. Whole-study findings and limits: Blood had more productive templates and roughly 8-fold more unique clonotypes than tumor. No significant tumor-blood clonality difference; means were about 0.1 and 0.07. The resected cohort was biased toward the minority with early-stage disease.

Selected pancreatic ductal adenocarcinoma patients had undergone surgery without neoadjuvant therapy. A note on this clone: Its antigen is not identified.

Libraries were prepared by immunoSEQ multiplex PCR; TCRdb keeps only in-frame clonotypes and omits some of them. The data contain approximately 13,000 clones, around 86% of them seen just once; the ten biggest clones take up less than 20%. V gene TRBV19 combines with J gene TRBJ1-6; D uncertain. The sequenced sample was PBMCs. The receptor comes from a human donor with pancreatic ductal adenocarcinoma. CDR3 amino acids: CASSMLRGNSPLHF. The CDR3 coding sequence is TGTGCCAGTAGTATGCTGCGGGGAAATTCACCCCTCCACTTT. The complete variable domain, with remaining parts taken from reference TRBV19 and TRBJ1-6, reads DGGITQSPKYLFRKEGQNVTLSCEQNLNHDAMYWYRQDPGQGLRLIYYSQIVNDFQKGDIAEGYSVSREKKESFPLTVTSAQKNPTAFYLCASSMLRGNSPLHFGNGTRLTVT.